This TCR beta chain is from a study of shared clonotypes between healthy human individuals. For the study at large: Donors consisted of a couple of women and three men between 18 and 49.

Study-wide results and limits: Donor clonotype sharing was expected to depend on sequencing depth. What limited the represented genetic and exposure-history diversity was the small number of donors.

The authors ran unsorted PBMC replicate PCRs on about 300 ng DNA, around 33,000 T cell genomes. Only in-frame clones appear in the TCRdb table, and some are missing; sequencing was by immunoSEQ multiplex PCR. The sample shows about 490,000 clones, over 70% of them seen only once. Trimming shortened V by 4 bases and J by 8 bases, and 9 bases separated the two germline ends. The CDR3 consists of 12 residues. Germline loops: CDR1 MNHNY, CDR2 SVGAGI (reference sequence). As for this clone: Its antigen remains unidentified.

This TCR was recovered from a woman in her thirties or forties in good health. Some clones in this sample may be carry-over from other donors' samples. The chain combines TRBV6-6 with TRBJ1-5, with D maybe TRBD1 (5 bases). The source material was PBMCs. CDR3 sequence reads: CASSSSGEPQHF. CDR3 DNA sequence: TGTGCCAGCAGTTCCTCGGGGGAGCCCCAGCATTTT.